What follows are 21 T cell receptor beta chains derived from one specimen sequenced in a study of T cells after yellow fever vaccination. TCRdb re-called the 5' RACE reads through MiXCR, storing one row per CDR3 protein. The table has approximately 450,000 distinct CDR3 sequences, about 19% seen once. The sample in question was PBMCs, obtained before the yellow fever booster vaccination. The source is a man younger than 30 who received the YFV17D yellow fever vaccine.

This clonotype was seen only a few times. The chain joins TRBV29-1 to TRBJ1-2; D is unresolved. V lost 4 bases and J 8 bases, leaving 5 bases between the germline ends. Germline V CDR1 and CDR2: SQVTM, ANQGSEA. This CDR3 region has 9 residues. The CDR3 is CSVAGGYTF. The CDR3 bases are TGCAGCGTTGCGGGCGGCTACACCTTC.

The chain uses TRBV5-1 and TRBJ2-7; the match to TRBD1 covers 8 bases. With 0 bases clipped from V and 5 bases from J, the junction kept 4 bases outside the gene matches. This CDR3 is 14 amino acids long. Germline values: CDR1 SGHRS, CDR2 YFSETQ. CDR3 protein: CASSLDDRGHEQYV. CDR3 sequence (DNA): TGCGCCAGCAGCTTGGACGACAGGGGCCACGAGCAGTACGTC.

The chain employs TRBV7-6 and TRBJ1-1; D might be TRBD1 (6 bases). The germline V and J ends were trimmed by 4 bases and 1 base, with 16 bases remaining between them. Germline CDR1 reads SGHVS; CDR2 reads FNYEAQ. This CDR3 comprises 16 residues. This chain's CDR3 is CASSSPRGRGNTEAFF. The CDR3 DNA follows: TGTGCCAGCAGCTCCCCCCGTGGCAGGGGGAACACTGAAGCTTTCTTT.

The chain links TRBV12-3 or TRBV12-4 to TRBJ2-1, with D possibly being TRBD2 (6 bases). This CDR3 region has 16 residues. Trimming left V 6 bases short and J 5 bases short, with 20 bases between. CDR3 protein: CASRPRGGASHNEQFF. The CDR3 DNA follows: TGTGCCAGCAGACCCCGAGGAGGGGCCTCGCACAATGAGCAGTTCTTC.

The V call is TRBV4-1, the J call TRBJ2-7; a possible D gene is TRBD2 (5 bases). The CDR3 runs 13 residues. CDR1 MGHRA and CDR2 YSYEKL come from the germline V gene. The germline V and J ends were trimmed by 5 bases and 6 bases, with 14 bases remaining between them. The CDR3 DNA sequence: TGCGCCAGCAGCGACCGGGGTCCCCGCGAGCAGTACTTC. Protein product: CASSDRGPREQYF.

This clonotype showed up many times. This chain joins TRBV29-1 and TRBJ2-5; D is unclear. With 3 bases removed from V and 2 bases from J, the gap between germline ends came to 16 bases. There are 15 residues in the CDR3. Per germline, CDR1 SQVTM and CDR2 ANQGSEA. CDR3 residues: CSVEPVLAEQETQYF. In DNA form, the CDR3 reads TGCAGCGTTGAGCCGGTGCTGGCCGAACAAGAGACCCAGTACTTC.

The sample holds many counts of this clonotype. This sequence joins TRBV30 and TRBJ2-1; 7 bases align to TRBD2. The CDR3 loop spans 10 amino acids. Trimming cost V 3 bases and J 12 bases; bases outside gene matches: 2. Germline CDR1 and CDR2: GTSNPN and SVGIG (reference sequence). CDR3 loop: CAWSSGGQFF. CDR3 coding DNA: TGTGCCTGGAGCTCGGGGGGGCAGTTCTTC.

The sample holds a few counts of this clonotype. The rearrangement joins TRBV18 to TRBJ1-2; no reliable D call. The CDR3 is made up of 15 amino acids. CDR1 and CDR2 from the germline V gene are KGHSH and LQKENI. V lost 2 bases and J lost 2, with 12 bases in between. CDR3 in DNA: TGTGCCAGCTCACCAGGTTCAAGCGCCAACTATGGCTACACCTTC. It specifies CASSPGSSANYGYTF.

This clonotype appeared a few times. This CDR3 is CAISQADARTGNTIYF. As DNA, the CDR3 is TGTGCCATCTCGCAGGCGGACGCAAGAACTGGAAACACCATATATTTT. This chain joins TRBV10-3 and TRBJ1-3; D gene unclear. Looked up from germline, CDR1 is ENHRY and CDR2 is SYGVKD. The CDR3 has 16 residues. The V end lost 8 bases, the J end lost 2 bases, and 19 bases lay between the germline ends.

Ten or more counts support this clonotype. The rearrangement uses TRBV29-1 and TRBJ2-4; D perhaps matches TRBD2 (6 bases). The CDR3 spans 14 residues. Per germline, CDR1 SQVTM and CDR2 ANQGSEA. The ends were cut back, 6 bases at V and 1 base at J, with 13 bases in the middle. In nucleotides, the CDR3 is TGCAGCGTGAGAGGGAGGTTGGCCAAAAACATTCAGTACTTC. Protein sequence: CSVRGRLAKNIQYF.

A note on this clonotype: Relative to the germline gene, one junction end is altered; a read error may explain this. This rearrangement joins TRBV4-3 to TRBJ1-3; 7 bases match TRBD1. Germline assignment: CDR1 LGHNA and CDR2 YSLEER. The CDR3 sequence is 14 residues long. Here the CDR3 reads CASSLDSVQGFQDF. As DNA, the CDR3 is TGCGCCAGCAGCCTAGATTCTGTACAGGGGTTCCAGGATTTT.

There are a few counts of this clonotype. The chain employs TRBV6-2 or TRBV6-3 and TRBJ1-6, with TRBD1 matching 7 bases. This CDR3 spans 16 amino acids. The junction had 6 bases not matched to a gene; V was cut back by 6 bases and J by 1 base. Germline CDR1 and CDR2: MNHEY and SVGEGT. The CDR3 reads CASSRQGASYNSPLHF. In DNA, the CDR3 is TGTGCCAGCAGCCGACAGGGTGCGTCCTATAATTCACCCCTCCACTTT.

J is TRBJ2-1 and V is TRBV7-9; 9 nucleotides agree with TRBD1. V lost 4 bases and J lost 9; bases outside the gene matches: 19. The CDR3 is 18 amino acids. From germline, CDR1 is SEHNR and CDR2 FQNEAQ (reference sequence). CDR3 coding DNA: TGTGCCAGCAGCTATCCCGCGGGACAGGGCTCAATCCATACTGAGCAGTTCTTC. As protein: CASSYPAGQGSIHTEQFF.

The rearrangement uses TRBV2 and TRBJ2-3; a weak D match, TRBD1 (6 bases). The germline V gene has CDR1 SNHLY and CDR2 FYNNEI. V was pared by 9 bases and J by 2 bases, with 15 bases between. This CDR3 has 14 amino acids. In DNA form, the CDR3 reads TGTGCCAGAGGGGGAAATGGTTTCACAGATACGCAGTATTTT. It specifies CARGGNGFTDTQYF.

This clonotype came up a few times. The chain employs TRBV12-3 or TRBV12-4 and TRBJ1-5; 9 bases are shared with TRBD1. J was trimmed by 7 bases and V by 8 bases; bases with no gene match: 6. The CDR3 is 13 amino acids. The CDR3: CASGTGLGQPQHF. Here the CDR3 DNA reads TGTGCCAGCGGGACAGGGCTCGGCCAGCCCCAGCATTTT.

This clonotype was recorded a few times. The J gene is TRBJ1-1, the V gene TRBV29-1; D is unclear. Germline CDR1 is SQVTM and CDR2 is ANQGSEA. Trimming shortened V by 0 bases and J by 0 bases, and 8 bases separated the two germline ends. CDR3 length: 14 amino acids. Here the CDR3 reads CSVEDHGLNTEAFF. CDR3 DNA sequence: TGCAGCGTTGAAGATCACGGACTGAACACTGAAGCTTTCTTT. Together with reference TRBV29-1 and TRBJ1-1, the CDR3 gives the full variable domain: SAVISQKPSRDICQRGTSLTIQCQVDSQVTMMFWYRQQPGQSLTLIATANQGSEATYESGFVIDKFPISRPNLTFSTLTVSNMSPEDSSIYLCSVEDHGLNTEAFFGQGTRLTVV.

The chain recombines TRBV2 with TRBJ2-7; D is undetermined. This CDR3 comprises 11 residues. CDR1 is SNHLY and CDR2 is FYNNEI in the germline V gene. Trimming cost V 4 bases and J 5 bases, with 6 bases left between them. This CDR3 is CASSGVHEQYF. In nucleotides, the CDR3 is TGTGCCAGCAGTGGGGTCCACGAGCAGTACTTC. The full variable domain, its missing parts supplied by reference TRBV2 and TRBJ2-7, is EPEVTQTPSHQVTQMGQEVILRCVPISNHLYFYWYRQILGQKVEFLVSFYNNEISEKSEIFDDQFSVERPDGSNFTLKIRSTKLEDSAMYFCASSGVHEQYFGPGTRLTVT.

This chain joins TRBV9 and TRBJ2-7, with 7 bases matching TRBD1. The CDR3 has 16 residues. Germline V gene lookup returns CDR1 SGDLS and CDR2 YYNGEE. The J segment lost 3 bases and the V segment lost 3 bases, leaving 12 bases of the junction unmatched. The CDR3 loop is CASSGRGTGALYEQYV. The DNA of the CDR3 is TGTGCCAGCAGCGGACGGGGCACAGGGGCGCTCTACGAGCAGTACGTC.

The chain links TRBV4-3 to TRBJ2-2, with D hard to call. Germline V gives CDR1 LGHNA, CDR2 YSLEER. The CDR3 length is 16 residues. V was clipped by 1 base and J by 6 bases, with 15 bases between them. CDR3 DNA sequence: TGCGCCAGCAGCCAAGGGAGTGGAGATGTCCCCGGGGAGCTGTTTTTT. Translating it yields CASSQGSGDVPGELFF.

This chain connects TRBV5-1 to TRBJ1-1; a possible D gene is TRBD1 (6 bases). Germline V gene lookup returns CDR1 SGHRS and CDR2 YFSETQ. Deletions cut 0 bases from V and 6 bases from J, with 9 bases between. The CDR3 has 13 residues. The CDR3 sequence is CASSLGGAPEAFF. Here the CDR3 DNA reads TGCGCCAGCAGCTTGGGGGGGGCCCCTGAAGCTTTCTTT.

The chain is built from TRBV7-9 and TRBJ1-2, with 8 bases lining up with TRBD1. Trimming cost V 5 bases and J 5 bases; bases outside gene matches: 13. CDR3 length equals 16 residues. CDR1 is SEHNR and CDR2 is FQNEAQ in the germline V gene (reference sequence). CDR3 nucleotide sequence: TGTGCCAGCAGCACCCTCCCCGGGACAGGAGAGTATGGCTACACCTTC. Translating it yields CASSTLPGTGEYGYTF.